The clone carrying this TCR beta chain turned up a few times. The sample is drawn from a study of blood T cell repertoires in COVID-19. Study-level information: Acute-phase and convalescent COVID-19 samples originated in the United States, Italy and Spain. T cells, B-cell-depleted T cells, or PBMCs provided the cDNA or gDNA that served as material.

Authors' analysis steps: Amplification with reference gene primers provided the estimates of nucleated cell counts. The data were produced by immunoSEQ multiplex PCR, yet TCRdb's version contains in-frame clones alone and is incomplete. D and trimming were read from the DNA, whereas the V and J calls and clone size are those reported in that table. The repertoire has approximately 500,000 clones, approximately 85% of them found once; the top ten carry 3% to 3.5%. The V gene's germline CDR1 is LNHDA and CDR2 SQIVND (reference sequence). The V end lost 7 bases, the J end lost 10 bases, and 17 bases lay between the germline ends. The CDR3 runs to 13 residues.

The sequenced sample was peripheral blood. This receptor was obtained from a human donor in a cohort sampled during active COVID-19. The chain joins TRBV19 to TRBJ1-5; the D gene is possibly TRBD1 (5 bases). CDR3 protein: CASTIGGEYPQHF. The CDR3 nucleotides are TGTGCCAGTACCATCGGGGGGGAATACCCCCAGCATTTT.